This entry lists 9 T cell receptor beta chains sequenced from one sample in a study of read filtering for tumor transcriptome and immune sequencing. This library used roughly 0.4 ug RNA and molecular barcoded adaptors spanning alpha/delta and beta/gamma chains. In TCRdb, the reads were re-called with MiXCR into one record per CDR3 protein. The sample consists of roughly 130,000 distinct CDR3 sequences, 10% to 15% of them appearing once. Sequencing was performed on a population of CD138-negative cells sorted from bone marrow. These TCRs come from a donor at least 40 years old with multiple myeloma.

The chain combines TRBV6-6 with TRBJ2-7; 8 bases are a match to TRBD2. The germline CDR1 and CDR2 sequences are MNHNY and SVGAGI (reference sequence). The CDR3 has 16 residues. The V and J ends lost 4 bases and 0 bases, in that order; junction bases with no gene match: 8. Here the CDR3 reads CASSSTSERSSYEQYF. CDR3 DNA sequence: TGTGCCAGCAGTTCGACTAGCGAGAGAAGCTCCTACGAGCAGTACTTC.

Concerning this clonotype: A much more abundant neighbour one base away suggests this may be a read error. V gene TRBV12-3 or TRBV12-4 combines with J gene TRBJ2-1, with D perhaps matching TRBD2 (7 bases). The V and J ends lost 6 bases and 6 bases respectively, with 27 bases between them. The CDR3 sequence is 18 residues long. The CDR3 DNA reads TGTGCCAGCAGGGACAGTTTCAGACTAGCAGGGCTGGGCAATGAGCAGTTCTTC. This gives the protein CASRDSFRLAGLGNEQFF.

This clonotype appeared once. This could be a read error, since a much larger clone is one nucleotide away. The chain links TRBV5-1 to TRBJ2-3; TRBD1 is a possible D gene (6 bases). CDR1 is SGHRS, CDR2 YFSETQ, per germline. The CDR3 consists of 15 residues. Trimming cost V 6 bases and J 2 bases, with 16 bases left between them. CDR3 sequence (DNA): TGCGCCAGCAACTCCGTCGGGACAATCACAGATACGCAGTATTTT. Translating it yields CASNSVGTITDTQYF.

This clonotype was seen repeatedly, ten times or more. The genes are TRBV7-2 and TRBJ2-6; 11 nucleotides line up with TRBD1. V was clipped by 4 bases and J by 3 bases; unmatched bases: 8. The CDR3 loop spans 18 amino acids. The germline CDR1 and CDR2 sequences are SGHTA and FQGNSA. In DNA, the CDR3 is TGTGCCAGCAGCTCCCCGGGACAGGGGGTGAGTGGGGCCAACGTCCTGACTTTC. Protein sequence: CASSSPGQGVSGANVLTF.

In this sample, this clonotype turned up many times. This sequence joins TRBV29-1 and TRBJ2-5, with 9 bases that match TRBD1. V lost 6 bases to trimming and J lost 3 bases; unmatched junction nucleotides: 2. CDR3 length: 12 residues. Germline assignment: CDR1 SQVTM and CDR2 ANQGSEA. Here the CDR3 DNA reads TGCAGCGTGGGACAGGGAGAAGAGACCCAGTACTTC. This translates into CSVGQGEETQYF.

This clonotype was detected ten times or more. The gene calls are TRBV11-3 and TRBJ2-7; 7 bases align to TRBD1. The CDR3 runs to 12 residues. Trimming cost V 5 bases and J 4 bases; bases outside gene matches: 2. CDR1 and CDR2 from the germline V gene are SGHNT and YENEEA. CDR3 coding DNA: TGTGCCAGCAGCCGGACAGGTTACGAGCAGTACTTC. Its protein is CASSRTGYEQYF. The whole variable domain, remainder taken from reference TRBV11-3 and TRBJ2-7, is EAGVVQSPRYKIIEKKQPVAFWCNPISGHNTLYWYLQNLGQGPELLIRYENEEAVDDSQLPKDRFSAERLKGVDSTLKIQPAELGDSAVYLCASSRTGYEQYFGPGTRLTVT.

This clonotype was counted a few times. The final CDR3 position lacks the conserved phenylalanine or tryptophan, pointing to a likely read error. The chain is built from TRBV12-5 and TRBJ2-3, with D hard to call. CDR3 length: 14 amino acids. From germline, CDR1 is LGHNT and CDR2 FRNRAP. The V end lost 1 base, the J end lost 1 base, and 6 bases lay between the germline ends. For the CDR3, the DNA is TGTGCTAGTGGTTTGGGAGTGGGCACAGATACGCAGTATCTT. This encodes CASGLGVGTDTQYL.

This clonotype has a count of ten or more. J is TRBJ2-1 and V is TRBV19, with 13 bases that match TRBD2. There are 16 residues in the CDR3. Germline values: CDR1 LNHDA, CDR2 SQIVND (reference sequence). V shed 4 bases and J 0 bases; nucleotides not matched to a gene: 0. The DNA for the CDR3 is TGTGCCAGTAGTAGACTAGCGGGGGGCTCCTACAATGAGCAGTTCTTC. This gives the protein CASSRLAGGSYNEQFF.

On this clonotype: This may be a read error, as it is one base from a much larger clone. The chain couples TRBV7-9 to TRBJ2-1, with D maybe TRBD2 (7 bases). The CDR3 spans 14 residues. Germline V CDR1 and CDR2: SEHNR, FQNEAQ (reference sequence). The CDR3 reads CASSLEGGATEQLF. The CDR3 region has the DNA TGTGCCAGCAGCTTAGAGGGGGGGGCGACAGAGCAGCTCTTC.